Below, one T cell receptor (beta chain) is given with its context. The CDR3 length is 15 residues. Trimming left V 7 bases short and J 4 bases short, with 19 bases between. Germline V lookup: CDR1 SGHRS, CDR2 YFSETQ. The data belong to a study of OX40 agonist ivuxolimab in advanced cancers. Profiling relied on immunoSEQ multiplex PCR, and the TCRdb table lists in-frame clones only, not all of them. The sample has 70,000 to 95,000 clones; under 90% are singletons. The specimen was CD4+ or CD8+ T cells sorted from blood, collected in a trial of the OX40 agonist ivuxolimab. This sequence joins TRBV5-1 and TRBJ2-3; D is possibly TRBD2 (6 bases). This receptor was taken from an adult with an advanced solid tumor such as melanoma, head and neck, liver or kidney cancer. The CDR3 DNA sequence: TGCGCCAGCGGGGAGGTAGCGGACCCCCCAGATACGCAGTATTTT. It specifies CASGEVADPPDTQYF.